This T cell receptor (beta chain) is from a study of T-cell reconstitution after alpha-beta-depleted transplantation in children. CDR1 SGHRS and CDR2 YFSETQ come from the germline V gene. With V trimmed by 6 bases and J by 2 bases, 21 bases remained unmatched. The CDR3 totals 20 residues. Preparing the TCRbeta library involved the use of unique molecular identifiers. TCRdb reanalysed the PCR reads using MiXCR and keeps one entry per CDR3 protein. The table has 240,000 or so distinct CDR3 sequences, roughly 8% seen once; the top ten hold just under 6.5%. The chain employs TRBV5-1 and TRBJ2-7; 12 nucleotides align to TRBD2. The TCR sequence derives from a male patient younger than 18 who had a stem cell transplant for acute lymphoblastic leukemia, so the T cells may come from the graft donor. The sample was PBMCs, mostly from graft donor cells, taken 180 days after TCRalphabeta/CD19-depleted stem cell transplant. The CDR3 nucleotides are TGCGCCAGCAAACTAGCGGGAGGTTCGGGACGGATCGAGACGGCCTACGAGCAGTACTTC. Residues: CASKLAGGSGRIETAYEQYF.